One sample yielded the 9 T cell receptor beta chains listed below, sequenced in a study of somatic mutations in cytotoxic T cells in rheumatoid arthritis. Profiling relied on immunoSEQ multiplex PCR, and the TCRdb table lists in-frame clones only, not all of them. The profile shows around 13,000 clones, 78% of them singletons. Specimen: CD8+ T cells sorted from blood. Receptors originate from an adult with rheumatoid arthritis.

This clone was seen once. The chain couples TRBV6-5 to TRBJ2-3; D unclear. The CDR3 runs 13 residues. The germline V gene has CDR1 MNHEY and CDR2 SVGAGI. Trimming removed 2 bases from V and 2 bases from J, with 5 bases in between. The DNA of the CDR3 is TGTGCCAGCAGTTACATGATCACAGATACGCAGTATTTT. It is translated as CASSYMITDTQYF.

This clone was counted between two and nine times. The chain has TRBV15 and TRBJ1-1; D is ambiguous. V gave up 0 bases and J gave up 1 base, with 6 bases separating them. Germline assignment: CDR1 LNHNV and CDR2 YYDKDF (reference sequence). CDR3 length: 14 residues. DNA of the CDR3: TGTGCCACCAGCAGAGATCGGGGGAACACTGAAGCTTTCTTT. It yields the protein CATSRDRGNTEAFF.

The J gene is TRBJ2-1, the V gene TRBV5-4; D uncertain. V shed 0 bases and J shed 8 bases, with 18 bases lying between them. Germline CDR1 is SGHNT and CDR2 is YYREEE (reference sequence). The CDR3 extends over 16 amino acids. The CDR3 reads CASSLDLGSSGHEQFF. CDR3 in DNA: TGTGCCAGCAGCTTGGATTTGGGATCTTCGGGTCATGAGCAGTTCTTC.

The V gene is TRBV18, the J gene TRBJ2-3, with 8 positions matching TRBD2. Germline CDR1 and CDR2: KGHSH and LQKENI. CDR3 length equals 15 residues. J gave up 3 bases and V 7 bases, and 9 bases lay outside the gene matches. In nucleotides, the CDR3 is TGTGCCAGCTATCCTACGGGAGGGCCAACAGATACGCAGTATTTT. It yields the protein CASYPTGGPTDTQYF. Drawing the rest from reference TRBV18 and TRBJ2-3, the complete variable domain is NAGVMQNPRHLVRRRGQEARLRCSPMKGHSHVYWYRQLPEEGLKFMVYLQKENIIDESGMPKERFSAEFPKEGPSILRIQQVVRGDSAAYFCASYPTGGPTDTQYFGPGTRLTVL.

This chain links TRBV7-9 with TRBJ1-1, with 7 nucleotides matching TRBD1. Germline-derived CDR1 and CDR2 are SEHNR and FQNEAQ (reference sequence). The V and J ends lost 6 bases and 2 bases, in that order; junction bases with no gene match: 9. This CDR3 has 15 amino acids. CDR3 amino acids: CASSRQGGHNTEAFF. The CDR3 DNA follows: TGTGCCAGCAGTCGACAAGGGGGCCACAACACTGAAGCTTTCTTT.

The chain combines TRBV4-2 with TRBJ1-1, with D possibly matching TRBD1 (6 bases). Germline V lookup: CDR1 LGHNA, CDR2 YNFKEQ. Trimming shortened V by 6 bases and J by 1 base, and 6 bases separated the two germline ends. The CDR3 is 12 residues long. This CDR3 reads CASRQGNTEAFF. The CDR3 DNA is TGTGCCAGCAGACAGGGGAACACTGAAGCTTTCTTT.

The chain recombines TRBV21-1 with TRBJ1-5. TRBV21-1 is noted as a pseudogene. The CDR3 consists of 16 residues. CDR3 in amino acids: CASSYTRVISNQPQHF. CDR3 in DNA: TGTGCCAGCAGCTACACTAGGGTCATCAGCAATCAGCCCCAGCATTTT.

V is TRBV29-1 and J is TRBJ2-7, with 8 bases lining up with TRBD1. The V gene end was trimmed by 6 bases and the J gene end by 0 bases; junction bases not matched to a gene: 19. The germline gives CDR1 SQVTM, CDR2 ANQGSEA. The CDR3 covers 18 residues. This CDR3 reads CSVQPPTGDRIISYEQYF. The CDR3, as DNA: TGCAGCGTCCAACCCCCGACAGGGGATAGGATTATCTCCTACGAGCAGTACTTC.

J is TRBJ2-3 and V is TRBV5-4; 11 bases map to TRBD2. Germline CDR1 SGHNT, CDR2 YYREEE (reference sequence). This CDR3 has 15 residues. The ends lost 3 bases at V and 2 bases at J; junction bases unmatched: 2. CDR3 DNA sequence: TGTGCCAGCAGCTCGGGACTAGCGGCCACAGATACGCAGTATTTT. Translation: CASSSGLAATDTQYF.